The present T cell receptor beta chain was sequenced within a study of technical replicates of blood from several donors. This clone was detected only a few times. The CDR3 loop spans 15 amino acids. Per the germline V gene, CDR1 is MNHEY and CDR2 is SVGAGI. The germline V and J ends were trimmed by 5 bases and 2 bases, with 16 bases remaining between them. Assay used: immunoSEQ multiplex PCR; TCRdb lists only in-frame clones, some missing. This sample yields fewer than 80,000 clones, of which about 90% are seen a single time; more than 4% belongs to the top ten. This TCR was recovered from a human donor in good health. Some clones in this sample may be carry-over from other donors' samples. The V and J genes are TRBV6-5 and TRBJ2-7; tentative D call: TRBD1 (6 bases). Source material: PBMCs. In DNA form, the CDR3 reads TGTGCCAGCAGTGCTCCAGGGGAAGGCACCTACGAGCAGTACTTC. Residues: CASSAPGEGTYEQYF.